What follows describes a single TCR beta chain. No antigen is known for it. These data are taken from a study of T-cell memory formation after mild COVID-19. Study-level information: Largely, the TCR clusters proved donor specific.

TCRdb fed the 5' RACE reads into MiXCR, producing one record per CDR3 protein. Here the sample spans roughly 170,000 distinct CDR3 sequences, about 18% being singletons. V was pared by 3 bases and J by 3 bases, with 5 bases between. This CDR3 has 13 residues. Germline lookup yields CDR1 MNHEY and CDR2 SVGEGT. Study-wide points: Day 15 to 85 contracting clones showed balanced CD4/CD8; later expanders leaned CD4+.

V gene TRBV6-2 or TRBV6-3 combines with J gene TRBJ2-2, with unresolved D. The source material was PBMCs or a T cell subset sorted from them (not recorded which). This TCR was recovered from a man aged 18 to 29 who had mild COVID-19 (a few samples of this study predate the infection). Cell type and time point are not known. The CDR3 loop is CASSYRHTGELFF. CDR3 bases: TGTGCCAGCAGTTATAGACACACCGGGGAGCTGTTTTTT.